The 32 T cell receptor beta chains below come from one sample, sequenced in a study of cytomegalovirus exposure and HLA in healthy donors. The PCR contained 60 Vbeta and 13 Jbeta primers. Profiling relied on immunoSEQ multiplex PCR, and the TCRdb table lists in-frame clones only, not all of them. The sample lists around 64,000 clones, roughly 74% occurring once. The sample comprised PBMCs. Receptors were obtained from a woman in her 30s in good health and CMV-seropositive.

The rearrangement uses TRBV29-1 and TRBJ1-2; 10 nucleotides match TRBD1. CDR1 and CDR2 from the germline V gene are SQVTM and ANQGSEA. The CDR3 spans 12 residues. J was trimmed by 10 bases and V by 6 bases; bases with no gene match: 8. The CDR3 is CSVGQGKLDYTF. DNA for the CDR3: TGCAGCGTGGGACAGGGGAAATTGGACTACACCTTC.

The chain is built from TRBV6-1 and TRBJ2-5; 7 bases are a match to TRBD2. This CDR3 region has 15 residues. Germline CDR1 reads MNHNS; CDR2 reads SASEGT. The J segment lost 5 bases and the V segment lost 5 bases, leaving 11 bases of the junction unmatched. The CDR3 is CASSNSRTSVETQYF. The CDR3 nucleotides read TGTGCCAGCAGTAATTCCCGGACTAGTGTGGAGACCCAGTACTTC.

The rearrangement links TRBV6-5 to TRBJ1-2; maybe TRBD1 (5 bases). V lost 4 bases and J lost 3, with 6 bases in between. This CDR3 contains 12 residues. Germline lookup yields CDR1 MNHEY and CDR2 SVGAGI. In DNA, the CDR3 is TGTGCCAGCAGTTGGGGCCACTATGGCTACACCTTC. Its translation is CASSWGHYGYTF.

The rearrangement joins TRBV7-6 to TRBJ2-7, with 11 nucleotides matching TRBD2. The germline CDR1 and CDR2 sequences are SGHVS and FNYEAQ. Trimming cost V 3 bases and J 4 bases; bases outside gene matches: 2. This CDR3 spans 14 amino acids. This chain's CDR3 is CASSFGTSGYEQYF. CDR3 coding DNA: TGTGCCAGCAGCTTCGGGACTAGCGGATACGAGCAGTACTTC.

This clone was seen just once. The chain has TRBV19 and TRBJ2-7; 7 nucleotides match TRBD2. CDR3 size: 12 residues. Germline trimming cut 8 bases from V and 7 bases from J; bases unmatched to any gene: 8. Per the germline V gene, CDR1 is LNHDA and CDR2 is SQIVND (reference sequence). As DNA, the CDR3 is TGTGCCAGTGGAGGAGTACTAGCGGAGCAGTACTTC. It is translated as CASGGVLAEQYF.

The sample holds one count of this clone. The chain's CDR3 is CAWSLWGLNTEAFF. DNA of the CDR3: TGTGCCTGGAGTTTATGGGGGCTGAACACTGAAGCTTTCTTT. V and J are TRBV30 and TRBJ1-1, with a tentative D call TRBD1 (6 bases). Germline V gives CDR1 GTSNPN, CDR2 SVGIG (reference sequence). Trimming shortened V by 2 bases and J by 0 bases, and 10 bases separated the two germline ends. CDR3 length equals 14 residues.

CDR3 DNA sequence: TGTGCCAGCAGTGGGGATCCCTCTCAGGAGGGGAACACTGAAGCTTTCTTT. Protein: CASSGDPSQEGNTEAFF. The chain recombines TRBV2 with TRBJ1-1; the D is unclear. From germline, CDR1 is SNHLY and CDR2 FYNNEI. V was pared by 4 bases and J by 1 base, with 19 bases between. The CDR3 is 17 amino acids.

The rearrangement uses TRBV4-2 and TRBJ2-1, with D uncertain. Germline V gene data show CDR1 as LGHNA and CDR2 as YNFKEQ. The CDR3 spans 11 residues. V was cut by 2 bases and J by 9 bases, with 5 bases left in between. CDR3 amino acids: CASSQNSEQFF. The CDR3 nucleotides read TGTGCCAGCAGCCAAAACTCTGAGCAGTTCTTC.

In nucleotides, the CDR3 is TGTGCCAGCTCGATAGCGGGAGGTTTTGAAGAGCAGTACTTC. It specifies CASSIAGGFEEQYF. V gene TRBV28 combines with J gene TRBJ2-7; 10 bases map to TRBD2. This CDR3 spans 14 amino acids. V trimming: 8 bases; J trimming: 7 bases; junction bases outside the gene matches: 11. The V gene's germline CDR1 is MDHEN and CDR2 SYDVKM.

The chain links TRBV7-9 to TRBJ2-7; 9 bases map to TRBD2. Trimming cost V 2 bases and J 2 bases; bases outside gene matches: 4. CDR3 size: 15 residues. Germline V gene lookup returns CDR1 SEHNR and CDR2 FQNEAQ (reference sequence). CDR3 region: CASSLMPSGTYEQYF. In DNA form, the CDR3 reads TGTGCCAGCAGCTTAATGCCTAGCGGGACCTACGAGCAGTACTTC.

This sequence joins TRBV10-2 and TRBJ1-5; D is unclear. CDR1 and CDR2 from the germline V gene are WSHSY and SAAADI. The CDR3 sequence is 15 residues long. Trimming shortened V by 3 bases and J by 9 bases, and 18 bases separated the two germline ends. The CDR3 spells CASSDTKSNTRPQHF. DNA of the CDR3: TGCGCCAGCAGTGACACAAAGTCCAACACTAGGCCCCAGCATTTT.

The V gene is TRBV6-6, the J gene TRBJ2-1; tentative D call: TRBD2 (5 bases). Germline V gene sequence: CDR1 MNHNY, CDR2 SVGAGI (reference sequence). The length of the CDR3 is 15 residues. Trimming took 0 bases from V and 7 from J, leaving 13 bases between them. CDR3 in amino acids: CASSYSNTRENEQFF. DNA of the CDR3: TGTGCCAGCAGTTACTCGAATACTAGAGAGAATGAGCAGTTCTTC.

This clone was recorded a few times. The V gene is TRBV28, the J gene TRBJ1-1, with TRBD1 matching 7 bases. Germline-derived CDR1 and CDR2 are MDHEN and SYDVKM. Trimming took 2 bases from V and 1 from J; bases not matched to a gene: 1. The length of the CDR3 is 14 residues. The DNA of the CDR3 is TGTGCCAGCAGTTTACCAGGGGGGAACACTGAAGCTTTCTTT. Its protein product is CASSLPGGNTEAFF.

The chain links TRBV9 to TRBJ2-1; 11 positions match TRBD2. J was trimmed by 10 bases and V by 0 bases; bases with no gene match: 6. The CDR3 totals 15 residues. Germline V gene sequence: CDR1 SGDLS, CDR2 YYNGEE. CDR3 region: CASSVELAGDDEQFF. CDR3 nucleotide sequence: TGTGCCAGCAGCGTAGAACTAGCGGGAGACGACGAGCAGTTCTTC.

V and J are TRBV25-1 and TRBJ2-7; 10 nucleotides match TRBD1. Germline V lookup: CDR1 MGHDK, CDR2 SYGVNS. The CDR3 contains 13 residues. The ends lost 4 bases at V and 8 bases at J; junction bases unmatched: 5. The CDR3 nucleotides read TGTGCCAGCAGTGCAGACAGGGGGCTAAAGCAGTACTTC. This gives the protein CASSADRGLKQYF.

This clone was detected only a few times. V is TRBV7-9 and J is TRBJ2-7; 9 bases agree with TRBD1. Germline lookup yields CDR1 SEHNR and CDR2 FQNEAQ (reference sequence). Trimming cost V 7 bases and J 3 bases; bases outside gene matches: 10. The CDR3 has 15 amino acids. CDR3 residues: CASIAEDRGNYEQYF. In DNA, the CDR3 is TGTGCCAGCATCGCCGAGGACAGGGGTAACTACGAGCAGTACTTC.

As DNA, the CDR3 is TGTGCCTGGAGTGAGGGCGGGATTTTCAATGAGCAGTTCTTC. It specifies CAWSEGGIFNEQFF. The chain is built from TRBV30 and TRBJ2-1; a weak D match, TRBD2 (6 bases). Trimming pared 1 base from V and 6 bases from J, leaving 13 bases between. Germline V gene lookup returns CDR1 GTSNPN and CDR2 SVGIG (reference sequence). This CDR3 is 14 amino acids long.

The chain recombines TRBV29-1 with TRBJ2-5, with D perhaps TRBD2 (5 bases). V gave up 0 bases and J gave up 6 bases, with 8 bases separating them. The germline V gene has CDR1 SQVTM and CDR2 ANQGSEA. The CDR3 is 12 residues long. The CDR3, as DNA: TGCAGCGTTGAAGATAACGGGAAGACCCAGTACTTC. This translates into CSVEDNGKTQYF. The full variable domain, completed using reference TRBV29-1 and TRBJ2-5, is SAVISQKPSRDICQRGTSLTIQCQVDSQVTMMFWYRQQPGQSLTLIATANQGSEATYESGFVIDKFPISRPNLTFSTLTVSNMSPEDSSIYLCSVEDNGKTQYFGPGTRLLVL.

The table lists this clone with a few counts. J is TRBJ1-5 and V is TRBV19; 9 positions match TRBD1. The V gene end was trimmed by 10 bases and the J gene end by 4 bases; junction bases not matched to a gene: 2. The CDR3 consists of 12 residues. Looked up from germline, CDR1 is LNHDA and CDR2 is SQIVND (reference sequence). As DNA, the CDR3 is TGTGCCACAGGGACAGGGAATCAGCCCCAGCATTTT. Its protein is CATGTGNQPQHF. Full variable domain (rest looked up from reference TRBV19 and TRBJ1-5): DGGITQSPKYLFRKEGQNVTLSCEQNLNHDAMYWYRQDPGQGLRLIYYSQIVNDFQKGDIAEGYSVSREKKESFPLTVTSAQKNPTAFYLCATGTGNQPQHFGDGTRLSIL.

The CDR3 reads CALKQDREETQYF. The CDR3 DNA follows: TGTGCCCTCAAACAGGACAGGGAAGAGACCCAGTACTTC. V usage is TRBV2 and J usage is TRBJ2-5, with 8 bases lining up with TRBD1. After removal of 11 bases from V and 3 bases from J, the junction contained 8 bases not matched to a gene. Per the germline V gene, CDR1 is SNHLY and CDR2 is FYNNEI. This CDR3 is 13 amino acids long.

The CDR3 nucleotides are TGTGCCAGCGAGAACACGGACAGGGTGACACAGTACTTC. Translating gives CASENTDRVTQYF. The chain carries TRBV6-5 and TRBJ2-7; 8 bases match TRBD1. Trimming at V came to 8 bases and at J to 10 bases, leaving 13 bases not matched to a gene. Germline V CDR1 and CDR2: MNHEY, SVGAGI. The CDR3 is 13 residues long.

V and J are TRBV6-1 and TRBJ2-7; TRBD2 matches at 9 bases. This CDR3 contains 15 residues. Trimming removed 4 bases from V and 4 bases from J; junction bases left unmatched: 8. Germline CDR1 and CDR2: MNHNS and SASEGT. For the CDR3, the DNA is TGTGCCAGCAGTGCGAATAGCGGGAGCTTGTACGAGCAGTACTTC. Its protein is CASSANSGSLYEQYF.

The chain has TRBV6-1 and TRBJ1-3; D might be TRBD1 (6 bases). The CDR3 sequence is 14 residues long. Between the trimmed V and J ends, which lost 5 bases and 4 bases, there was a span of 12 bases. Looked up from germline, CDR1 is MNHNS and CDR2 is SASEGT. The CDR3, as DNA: TGTGCCAGCAGTCCACAGGGCAGGGGAAACACCATATATTTT. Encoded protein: CASSPQGRGNTIYF.

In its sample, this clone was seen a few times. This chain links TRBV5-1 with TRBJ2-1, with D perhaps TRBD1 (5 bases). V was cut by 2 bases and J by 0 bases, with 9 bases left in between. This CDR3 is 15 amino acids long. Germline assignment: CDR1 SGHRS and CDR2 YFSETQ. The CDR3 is CASSFQGLSYNEQFF. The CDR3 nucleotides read TGCGCCAGCAGCTTCCAGGGCCTCTCCTACAATGAGCAGTTCTTC.

In DNA form, the CDR3 reads TGCAGCCTGACCCAGGGGGGCACAGATACGCAGTATTTT. Translation gives CSLTQGGTDTQYF. The chain employs TRBV29-1 and TRBJ2-3, with 7 bases fitting TRBD1. CDR3 length equals 13 residues. The V and J ends lost 8 bases and 1 base, in that order; junction bases with no gene match: 6. Germline V gene lookup returns CDR1 SQVTM and CDR2 ANQGSEA.

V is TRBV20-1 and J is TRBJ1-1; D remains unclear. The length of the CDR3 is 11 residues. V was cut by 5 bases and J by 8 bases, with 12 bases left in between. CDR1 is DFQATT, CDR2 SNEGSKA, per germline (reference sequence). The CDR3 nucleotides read TGCAGTGCTCCCAGACATCAAGAAGCTTTCTTT. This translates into CSAPRHQEAFF.

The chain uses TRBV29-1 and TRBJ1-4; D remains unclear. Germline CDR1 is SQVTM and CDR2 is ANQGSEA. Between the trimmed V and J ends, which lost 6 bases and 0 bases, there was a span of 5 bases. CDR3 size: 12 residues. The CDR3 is CSVYSTNEKLFF. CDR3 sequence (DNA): TGCAGCGTCTACTCAACTAATGAAAAACTGTTTTTT.

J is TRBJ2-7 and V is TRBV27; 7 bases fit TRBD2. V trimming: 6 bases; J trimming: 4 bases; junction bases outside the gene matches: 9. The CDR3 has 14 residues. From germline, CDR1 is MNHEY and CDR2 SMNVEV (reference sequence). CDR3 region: CASSRGVAIYEQYF. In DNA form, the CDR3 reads TGTGCCAGCAGCCGGGGGGTGGCAATTTACGAGCAGTACTTC.

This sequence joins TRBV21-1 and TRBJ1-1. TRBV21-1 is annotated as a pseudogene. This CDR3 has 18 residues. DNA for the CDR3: TGTGCCAGCAGCGTGAAGGGGGGGGCTCATGTTTCAGGCACTGAAGCTTTCTTT. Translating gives CASSVKGGAHVSGTEAFF.

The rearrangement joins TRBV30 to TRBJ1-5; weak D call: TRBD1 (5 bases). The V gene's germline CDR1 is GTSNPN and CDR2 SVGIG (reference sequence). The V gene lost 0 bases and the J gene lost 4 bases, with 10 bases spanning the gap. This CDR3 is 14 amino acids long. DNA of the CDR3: TGTGCCTGGAGTGTGGGGCGGGGGAATCAGCCCCAGCATTTT. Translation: CAWSVGRGNQPQHF.

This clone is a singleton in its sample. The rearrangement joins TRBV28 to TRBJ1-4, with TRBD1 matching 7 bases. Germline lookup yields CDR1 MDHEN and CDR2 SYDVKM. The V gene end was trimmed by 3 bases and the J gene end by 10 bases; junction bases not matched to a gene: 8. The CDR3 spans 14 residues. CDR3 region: CASSFGQVIGKLFF. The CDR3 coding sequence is TGTGCCAGCAGTTTCGGACAGGTTATAGGAAAACTGTTTTTT. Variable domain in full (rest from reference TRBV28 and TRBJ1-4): DVKVTQSSRYLVKRTGEKVFLECVQDMDHENMFWYRQDPGLGLRLIYFSYDVKMKEKGDIPEGYSVSREKKERFSLILESASTNQTSMYLCASSFGQVIGKLFFGSGTQLSVL.

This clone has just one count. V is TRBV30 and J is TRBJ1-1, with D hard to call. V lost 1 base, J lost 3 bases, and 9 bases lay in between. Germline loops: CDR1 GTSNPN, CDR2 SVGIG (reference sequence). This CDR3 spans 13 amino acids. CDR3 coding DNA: TGTGCCTGGAGTGGAGAGGGTTACACTGAAGCTTTCTTT. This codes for CAWSGEGYTEAFF.